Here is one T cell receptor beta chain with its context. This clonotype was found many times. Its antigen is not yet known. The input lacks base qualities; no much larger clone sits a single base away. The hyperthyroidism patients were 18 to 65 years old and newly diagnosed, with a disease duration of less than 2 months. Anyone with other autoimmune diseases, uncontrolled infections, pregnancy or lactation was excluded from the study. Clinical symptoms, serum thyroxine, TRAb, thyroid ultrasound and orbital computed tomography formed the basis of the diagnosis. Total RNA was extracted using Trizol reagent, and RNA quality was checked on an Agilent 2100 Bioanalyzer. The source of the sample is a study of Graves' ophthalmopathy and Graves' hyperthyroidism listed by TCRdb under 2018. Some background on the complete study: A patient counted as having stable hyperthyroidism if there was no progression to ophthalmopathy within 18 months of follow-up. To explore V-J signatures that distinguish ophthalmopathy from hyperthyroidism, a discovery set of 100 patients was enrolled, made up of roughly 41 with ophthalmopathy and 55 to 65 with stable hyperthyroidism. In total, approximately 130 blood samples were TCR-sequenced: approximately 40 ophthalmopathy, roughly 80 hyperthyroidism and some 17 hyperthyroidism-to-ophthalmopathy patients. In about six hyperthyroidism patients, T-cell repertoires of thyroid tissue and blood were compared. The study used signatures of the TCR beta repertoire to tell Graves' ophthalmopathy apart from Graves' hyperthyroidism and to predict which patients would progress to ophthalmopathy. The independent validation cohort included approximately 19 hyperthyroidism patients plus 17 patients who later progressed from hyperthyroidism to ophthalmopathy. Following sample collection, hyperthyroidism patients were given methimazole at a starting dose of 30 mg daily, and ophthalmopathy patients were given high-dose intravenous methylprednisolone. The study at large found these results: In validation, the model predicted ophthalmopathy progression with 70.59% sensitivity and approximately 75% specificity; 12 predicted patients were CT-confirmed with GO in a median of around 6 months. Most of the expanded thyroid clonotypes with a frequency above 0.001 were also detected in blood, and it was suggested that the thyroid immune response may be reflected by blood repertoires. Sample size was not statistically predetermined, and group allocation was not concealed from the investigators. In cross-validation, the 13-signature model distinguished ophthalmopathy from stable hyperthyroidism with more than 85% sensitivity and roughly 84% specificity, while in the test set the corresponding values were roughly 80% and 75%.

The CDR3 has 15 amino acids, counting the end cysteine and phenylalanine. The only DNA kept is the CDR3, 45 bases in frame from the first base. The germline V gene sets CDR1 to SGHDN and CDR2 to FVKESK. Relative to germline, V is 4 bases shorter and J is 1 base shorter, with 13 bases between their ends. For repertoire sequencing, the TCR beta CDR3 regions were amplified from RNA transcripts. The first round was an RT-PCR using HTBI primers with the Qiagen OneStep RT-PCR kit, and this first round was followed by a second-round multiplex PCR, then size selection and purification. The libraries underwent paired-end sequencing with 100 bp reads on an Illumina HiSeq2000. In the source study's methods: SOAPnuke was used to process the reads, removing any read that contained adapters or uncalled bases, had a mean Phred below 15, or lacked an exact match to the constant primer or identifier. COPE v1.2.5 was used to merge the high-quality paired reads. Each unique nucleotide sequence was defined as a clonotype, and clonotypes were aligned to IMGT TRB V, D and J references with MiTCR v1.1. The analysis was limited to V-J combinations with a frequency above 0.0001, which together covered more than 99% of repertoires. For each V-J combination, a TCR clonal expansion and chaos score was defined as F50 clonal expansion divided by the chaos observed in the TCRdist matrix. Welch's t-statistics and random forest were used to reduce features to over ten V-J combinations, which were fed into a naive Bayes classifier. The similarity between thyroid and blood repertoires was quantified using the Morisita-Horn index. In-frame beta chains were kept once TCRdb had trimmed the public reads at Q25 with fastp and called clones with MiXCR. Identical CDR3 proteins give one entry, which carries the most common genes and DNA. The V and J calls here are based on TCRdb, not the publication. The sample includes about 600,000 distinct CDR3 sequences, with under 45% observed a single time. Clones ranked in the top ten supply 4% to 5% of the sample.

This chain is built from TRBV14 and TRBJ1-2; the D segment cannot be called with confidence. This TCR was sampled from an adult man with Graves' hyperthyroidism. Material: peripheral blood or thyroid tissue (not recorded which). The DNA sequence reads TGTGCCAGCAGCCCCTTCTCGGAGGATAACTATGGCTACACCTTC. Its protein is CASSPFSEDNYGYTF.